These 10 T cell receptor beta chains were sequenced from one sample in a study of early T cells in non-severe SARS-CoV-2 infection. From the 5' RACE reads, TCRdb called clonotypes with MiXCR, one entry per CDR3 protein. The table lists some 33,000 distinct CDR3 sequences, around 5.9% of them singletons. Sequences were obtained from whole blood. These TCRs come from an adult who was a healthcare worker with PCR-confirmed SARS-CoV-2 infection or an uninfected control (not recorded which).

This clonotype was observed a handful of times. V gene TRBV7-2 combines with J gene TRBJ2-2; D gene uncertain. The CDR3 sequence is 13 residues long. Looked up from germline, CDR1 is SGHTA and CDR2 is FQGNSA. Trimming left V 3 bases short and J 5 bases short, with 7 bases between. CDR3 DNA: TGTGCCAGCAGCTTTTGGTCTACCGGGGAGCTGTTTTTT. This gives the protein CASSFWSTGELFF.

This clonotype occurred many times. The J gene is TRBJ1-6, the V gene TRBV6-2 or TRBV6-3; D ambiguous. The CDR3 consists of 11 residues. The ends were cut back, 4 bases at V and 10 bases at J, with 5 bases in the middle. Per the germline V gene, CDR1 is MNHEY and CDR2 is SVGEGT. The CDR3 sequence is CASSSSSPLHF. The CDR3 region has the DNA TGTGCCAGCAGTTCGAGCTCACCCCTCCACTTT.

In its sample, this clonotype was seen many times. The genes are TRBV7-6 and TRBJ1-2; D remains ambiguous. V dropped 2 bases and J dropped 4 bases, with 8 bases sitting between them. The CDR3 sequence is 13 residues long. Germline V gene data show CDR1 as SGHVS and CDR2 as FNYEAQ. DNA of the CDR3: TGTGCCAGCAGCTTACACGGATTCTATGGCTACACCTTC. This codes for CASSLHGFYGYTF.

The DNA of the CDR3 is TGTGCCAGCAGAACCGGGACAGGGACGTACGAGCAGTACTTC. Protein product: CASRTGTGTYEQYF. The chain is built from TRBV6-1 and TRBJ2-7; 9 nucleotides agree with TRBD1. CDR3 length equals 14 residues. Germline V gene data show CDR1 as MNHNS and CDR2 as SASEGT. V shed 6 bases, J shed 4 bases, and the junction held 7 bases outside the gene matches.

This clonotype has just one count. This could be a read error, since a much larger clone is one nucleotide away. The CDR3 DNA reads TGTGCCACCGGTGATCCTAGGACAGCCTACAATGAGCAGTTCTTC. Residues: CATGDPRTAYNEQFF. The V gene is TRBV24-1, the J gene TRBJ2-1; the D gene is possibly TRBD1 (6 bases). The CDR3 length is 15 residues. Germline loops: CDR1 KGHDR, CDR2 SFDVKD.

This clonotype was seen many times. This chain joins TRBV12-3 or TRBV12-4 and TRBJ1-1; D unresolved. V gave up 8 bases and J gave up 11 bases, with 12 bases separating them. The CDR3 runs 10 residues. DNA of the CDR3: TGTGCCAGCGCGGGAGGACGGGCTTTCTTT. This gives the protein CASAGGRAFF.

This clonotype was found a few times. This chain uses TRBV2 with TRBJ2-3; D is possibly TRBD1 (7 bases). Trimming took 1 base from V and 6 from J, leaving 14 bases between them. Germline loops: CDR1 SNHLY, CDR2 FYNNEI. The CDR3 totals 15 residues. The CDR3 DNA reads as TGTGCCAGCAGTGAAGACAGGGGACTTCCCGATACGCAGTATTTT. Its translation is CASSEDRGLPDTQYF.

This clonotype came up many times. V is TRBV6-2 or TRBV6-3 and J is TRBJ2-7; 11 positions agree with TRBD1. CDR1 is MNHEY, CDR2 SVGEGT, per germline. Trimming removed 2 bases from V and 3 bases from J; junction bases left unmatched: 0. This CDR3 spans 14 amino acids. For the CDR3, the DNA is TGTGCCAGCAGTTACGGGACAGGGGGCTACGAGCAGTACTTC. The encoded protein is CASSYGTGGYEQYF.

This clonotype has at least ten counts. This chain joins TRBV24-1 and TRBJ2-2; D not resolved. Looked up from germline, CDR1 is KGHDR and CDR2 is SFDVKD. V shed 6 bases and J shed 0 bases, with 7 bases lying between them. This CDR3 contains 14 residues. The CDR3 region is CATSKSTNTGELFF. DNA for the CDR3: TGTGCCACCAGTAAGAGTACGAACACCGGGGAGCTGTTTTTT.

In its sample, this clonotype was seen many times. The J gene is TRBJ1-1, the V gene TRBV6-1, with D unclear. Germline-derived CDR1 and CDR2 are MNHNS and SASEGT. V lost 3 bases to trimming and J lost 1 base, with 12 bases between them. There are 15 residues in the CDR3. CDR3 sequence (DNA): TGTGCCAGCAGTGAGGTGGTCCCGGGGAACACTGAAGCTTTCTTT. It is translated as CASSEVVPGNTEAFF.